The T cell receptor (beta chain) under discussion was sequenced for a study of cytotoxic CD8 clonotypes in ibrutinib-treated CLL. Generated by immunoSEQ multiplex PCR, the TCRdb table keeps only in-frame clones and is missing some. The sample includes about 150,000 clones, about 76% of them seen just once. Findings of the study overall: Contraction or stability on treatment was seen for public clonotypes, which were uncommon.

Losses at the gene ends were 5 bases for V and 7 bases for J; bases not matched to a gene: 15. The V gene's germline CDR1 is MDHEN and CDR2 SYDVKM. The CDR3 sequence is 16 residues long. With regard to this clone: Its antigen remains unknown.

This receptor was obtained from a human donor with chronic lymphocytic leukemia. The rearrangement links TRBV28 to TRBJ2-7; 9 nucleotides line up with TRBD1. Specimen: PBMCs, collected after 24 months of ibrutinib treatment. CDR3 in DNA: TGTGCCAGCAGTCGCCCCGACAGGGGGGAGACTAGGGAGCAGTACTTC. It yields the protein CASSRPDRGETREQYF.